This entry lists 5 T cell receptor beta chains sequenced from one sample in a study of blood T cell repertoires in COVID-19. This table comes from immunoSEQ multiplex PCR, and its TCRdb copy is limited to in-frame clones, with some not included. This table holds 95,000 to 150,000 clones, roughly 78% found once. The material sequenced was peripheral blood. Receptors originate from a man in his sixties with active or convalescent COVID-19.

The chain is built from TRBV4-3 and TRBJ2-5; possibly TRBD1 for D (5 bases). V lost 0 bases and J 5 bases, leaving 13 bases between the germline ends. Germline values: CDR1 LGHNA, CDR2 YSLEER. The length of the CDR3 is 15 residues. The CDR3 region has the DNA TGCGCCAGCAGCCAAGATGCCCAGGGCCAGGAGACCCAGTACTTC. Its translation: CASSQDAQGQETQYF.

This chain uses TRBV13 with TRBJ2-7, with a weak D call TRBD2 (6 bases). The length of the CDR3 is 14 residues. Trimming pared 5 bases from V and 4 bases from J, leaving 15 bases between. The germline V gene encodes CDR1 PRHDT and CDR2 FYEKMQ (reference sequence). The CDR3 DNA is TGTGCCAGCAGCCCTCGACTAGGGGCGTACGAGCAGTACTTC. Protein sequence: CASSPRLGAYEQYF. The complete variable domain, with remaining parts taken from reference TRBV13 and TRBJ2-7, reads AAGVIQSPRHLIKEKRETATLKCYPIPRHDTVYWYQQGPGQDPQFLISFYEKMQSDKGSIPDRFSAQQFSDYHSELNMSSLELGDSALYFCASSPRLGAYEQYFGPGTRLTVT.

The chain has TRBV18 and TRBJ1-5; D gene unclear. The V end was cut by 6 bases, the J end by 5 bases, with 14 bases between. Per germline, CDR1 KGHSH and CDR2 LQKENI. The CDR3 sequence is 14 residues long. CDR3: CASSTTRRDQPQHF. The CDR3 coding sequence is TGTGCCAGCTCCACCACCAGGCGGGATCAGCCCCAGCATTTT.

The rearrangement joins TRBV5-6 to TRBJ2-5; D possibly corresponds to TRBD1 (5 bases). This CDR3 has 14 amino acids. The germline CDR1 and CDR2 sequences are SGHDT and YYEEEE. V was pared by 6 bases and J by 2 bases, with 14 bases between. This chain's CDR3 is CASTSGLRQETQYF. In DNA form, the CDR3 reads TGTGCCAGCACCTCAGGGTTACGGCAAGAGACCCAGTACTTC.

V usage is TRBV6-6 and J usage is TRBJ1-5; D uncertain. The CDR3 is made up of 15 amino acids. V was cut by 5 bases and J by 3 bases, with 14 bases left in between. Germline CDR1 and CDR2: MNHNY and SVGAGI (reference sequence). The CDR3 coding sequence is TGTGCCAGCAGTCGTGGAGGCCAAATCAATCAGCCCCAGCATTTT. Amino acids: CASSRGGQINQPQHF.